This T cell receptor (beta chain) was sequenced for a study of molecular identifiers for immune sequencing clone quantification. Study details: Split five ways in replicates, RNA from roughly 20,000 or 100,000 naive CD8 cells had four portions sequenced.

Germline values: CDR1 SGDLS, CDR2 YYNGEE. This CDR3 contains 13 residues. Trimming left V 0 bases short and J 3 bases short, with 6 bases between. Previously described methods and listed TCR primers were employed for the bulk TCR libraries. In TCRdb, the PCR reads were re-called with MiXCR into one record per CDR3 protein. The sample has tens of thousands of distinct CDR3 sequences, around 27% seen once. CD8+CD4-CCR7+CD45RA+ cells were sorted as naive CD8 T cells. Study results and caveats: Barcode sharing among identical TCR molecules could make large clones appear smaller.

This clonotype was seen ten or more times. Its antigen is not known. The sequenced material came from naive CD8+ T cells from blood, with Jurkat cell RNA spiked in. Subset meaning: FACS-sorted CD8+CD4-CCR7+CD45RA+ naive T cells. J is TRBJ1-1 and V is TRBV9; TRBD1 is a possible D gene (5 bases). This sequence was found in a human donor in good health. Some libraries in this study had Jurkat cell RNA spiked in. The CDR3 is CASSVEGYTEAFF. CDR3 in DNA: TGTGCCAGCAGCGTAGAGGGGTACACTGAAGCTTTCTTT.